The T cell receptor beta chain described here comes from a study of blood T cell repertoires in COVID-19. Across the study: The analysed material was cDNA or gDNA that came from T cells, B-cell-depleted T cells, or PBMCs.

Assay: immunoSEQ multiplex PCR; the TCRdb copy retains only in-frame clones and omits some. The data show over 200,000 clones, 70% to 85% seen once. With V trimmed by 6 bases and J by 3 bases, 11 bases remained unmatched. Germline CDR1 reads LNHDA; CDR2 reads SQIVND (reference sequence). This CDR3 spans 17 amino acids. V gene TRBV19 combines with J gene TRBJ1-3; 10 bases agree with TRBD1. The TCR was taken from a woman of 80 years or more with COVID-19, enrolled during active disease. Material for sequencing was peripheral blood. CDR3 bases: TGTGCCAGTAGGATCAACGCCGGGACAGGGGTTGGAAACACCATATATTTT. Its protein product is CASRINAGTGVGNTIYF.